Below are 21 T cell receptor beta chains sequenced from a single sample in a study of CD8 T cells in Susac syndrome. When the RNA was reverse transcribed, random hexamers were used with an input of 0.5 to 1 ug. TCRdb redid the calling of the immunoSEQ multiplex PCR reads with MiXCR, one entry per CDR3 protein. The sample shows under 70,000 distinct CDR3 sequences, over 85% of them seen only once. The sample comprised CD8+ T cells from PBMCs. These receptors all stem from a human donor in good health.

The V gene is TRBV10-3, the J gene TRBJ1-2; D is unresolved. This CDR3 is 14 amino acids long. Germline V gene lookup returns CDR1 ENHRY and CDR2 SYGVKD. The V and J ends lost 10 bases and 8 bases respectively, with 23 bases between them. The CDR3 sequence: CATEKGGVGGGYTF. The CDR3 DNA reads as TGTGCCACCGAAAAGGGTGGGGTCGGAGGAGGCTACACCTTC.

This chain uses TRBV12-3 or TRBV12-4 with TRBJ1-5; 7 positions agree with TRBD1. There are 14 residues in the CDR3. Losses at the gene ends were 7 bases for V and 2 bases for J; bases not matched to a gene: 5. This CDR3 reads CASTAGQGNQPQHF. CDR3 coding DNA: TGTGCCAGCACCGCCGGACAGGGCAATCAGCCCCAGCATTTT.

The chain recombines TRBV13 with TRBJ2-7, with TRBD1 identical over 8 bases. Per germline, CDR1 PRHDT and CDR2 FYEKMQ (reference sequence). There are 14 residues in the CDR3. J lost 5 bases, V lost 5 bases, and 8 bases had no gene match. The CDR3 DNA is TGTGCCAGCAGCCCTCGACAGGGGCCGAACGAGCAGTACTTC. As protein: CASSPRQGPNEQYF.

This CDR3 reads CASSKDRRVGELFF. The CDR3 DNA follows: TGTGCCAGCAGCAAGGACAGGAGGGTCGGGGAGCTGTTTTTT. V is TRBV21-1 and J is TRBJ2-2; the table calls TRBD1, which could not be checked here. TRBV21-1 is flagged as a pseudogene. The CDR3 spans 14 residues.

V usage is TRBV7-2 and J usage is TRBJ2-1, with a possible D match to TRBD2 (5 bases). V was shortened by 7 bases and J by 15 bases, with 19 bases between the two germline ends. In germline, CDR1 is SGHTA, CDR2 FQGNSA. The CDR3 loop spans 12 amino acids. The CDR3 is CASTERAGGGFF. In DNA, the CDR3 is TGTGCCAGCACCGAGAGGGCCGGTGGAGGGTTCTTC.

This chain uses TRBV4-3 with TRBJ1-6, with D perhaps matching TRBD1 (5 bases). Germline assignment: CDR1 LGHNA and CDR2 YSLEER. V was cut by 1 base and J by 6 bases, with 10 bases left in between. The CDR3 is 15 residues long. The CDR3 region is CASSQGGDLNSPLHF. DNA of the CDR3: TGCGCCAGCAGCCAAGGGGGGGATCTTAATTCACCCCTCCACTTT.

The chain employs TRBV5-6 and TRBJ1-1; D possibly corresponds to TRBD1 (6 bases). Germline values: CDR1 SGHDT, CDR2 YYEEEE. The V gene lost 4 bases and the J gene lost 1 base, with 11 bases spanning the gap. This CDR3 region has 14 residues. DNA of the CDR3: TGTGCCAGCAGCGGGGGACACCGGAACACTGAAGCTTTCTTT. Protein product: CASSGGHRNTEAFF.

V and J are TRBV11-2 and TRBJ1-1; D is possibly TRBD1 (5 bases). The germline gives CDR1 SGHAT, CDR2 FQNNGV. CDR3 size: 16 residues. Trimming cost V 2 bases and J 0 bases, with 13 bases left between them. The CDR3 DNA reads TGTGCCAGCAGCTTATCAGGGTGGGGGGTGAACACTGAAGCTTTCTTT. Its protein product is CASSLSGWGVNTEAFF.

The rearrangement joins TRBV6-5 to TRBJ1-1; D is ambiguous. The germline CDR1 and CDR2 sequences are MNHEY and SVGAGI. The CDR3 spans 15 residues. The germline V and J ends were trimmed by 0 bases and 0 bases, with 8 bases remaining between them. The CDR3 region has the DNA TGTGCCAGCAGTTACTCTCGGGTAATGAACACTGAAGCTTTCTTT. Amino acid sequence: CASSYSRVMNTEAFF.

The rearrangement joins TRBV28 to TRBJ2-3; no firm D call. V lost 6 bases and J 8 bases, leaving 9 bases between the germline ends. In germline, CDR1 is MDHEN, CDR2 SYDVKM. The CDR3 length is 11 residues. Here the CDR3 DNA reads TGTGCCAGCAGCTACATGGGTACGCAGTATTTT. Translation gives CASSYMGTQYF.

The rearrangement links TRBV7-9 to TRBJ1-4; possible D gene TRBD1, 5 bases. Between the trimmed V and J ends, which lost 0 bases and 2 bases, there was a span of 7 bases. The CDR3 extends over 15 amino acids. Germline CDR1 reads SEHNR; CDR2 reads FQNEAQ (reference sequence). CDR3 coding DNA: TGTGCCAGCAGCTTAGCGGGGGTGACTAATGAAAAACTGTTTTTT. Amino acids: CASSLAGVTNEKLFF.

The CDR3 protein is CASSLENQVSGNTIYF. CDR3 nucleotides: TGCGCCAGCAGCTTGGAGAACCAGGTCTCTGGAAACACCATATATTTT. The V and J genes are TRBV5-1 and TRBJ1-3; D gene unclear. The V and J ends lost 0 bases and 0 bases respectively, with 10 bases between them. Germline V gene data show CDR1 as SGHRS and CDR2 as YFSETQ. CDR3 length equals 16 residues.

The V gene is TRBV5-1, the J gene TRBJ2-2; a weak D match, TRBD1 (6 bases). The germline V gene encodes CDR1 SGHRS and CDR2 YFSETQ. The V gene lost 2 bases and the J gene lost 4 bases, with 12 bases spanning the gap. The CDR3 is 15 amino acids. The chain's CDR3 is CASSFRGYGTGELFF. The CDR3 DNA sequence: TGCGCCAGCAGCTTCAGGGGATATGGCACCGGGGAGCTGTTTTTT. Using reference TRBV5-1 and TRBJ2-2 for the parts outside the CDR3, the full variable domain is KAGVTQTPRYLIKTRGQQVTLSCSPISGHRSVSWYQQTPGQGLQFLFEYFSETQRNKGNFPGRFSGRQFSNSRSEMNVSTLELGDSALYLCASSFRGYGTGELFFGEGSRLTVL.

The genes are TRBV6-5 and TRBJ2-2; 11 bases are a match to TRBD1. CDR3 length equals 17 residues. The germline CDR1 and CDR2 sequences are MNHEY and SVGAGI. The V gene end was trimmed by 2 bases and the J gene end by 3 bases; junction bases not matched to a gene: 5. CDR3 residues: CASSYTWTGGYTGELFF. In DNA form, the CDR3 reads TGTGCCAGCAGTTACACCTGGACAGGGGGCTACACCGGGGAGCTGTTTTTT.

The rearrangement links TRBV3-1 to TRBJ2-4, with unresolved D. Between the trimmed V and J ends, which lost 1 base and 0 bases, there was a span of 13 bases. The CDR3 has 17 residues. The germline V gene encodes CDR1 LGHDT and CDR2 YNNKEL (reference sequence). Here the CDR3 DNA reads TGTGCCAGCAGCCAAGTCTTTGGTGGGGTAGCCAAAAACATTCAGTACTTC. Its protein product is CASSQVFGGVAKNIQYF.

The chain couples TRBV7-9 to TRBJ1-2; D unresolved. This CDR3 is 14 amino acids long. From germline, CDR1 is SEHNR and CDR2 FQNEAQ (reference sequence). V was pared by 0 bases and J by 8 bases, with 13 bases between. CDR3 bases: TGTGCCAGCAGCTTAGCGGACCCGAACGGGGGCTACACCTTC. Its protein is CASSLADPNGGYTF.

The rearrangement links TRBV28 to TRBJ2-5; D is uncertain. V lost 5 bases and J 3 bases, leaving 13 bases between the germline ends. Germline CDR1 and CDR2: MDHEN and SYDVKM. This CDR3 contains 14 residues. The CDR3 sequence: CASSPPREKETQYF. CDR3 DNA sequence: TGTGCCAGCAGTCCCCCGAGAGAGAAAGAGACCCAGTACTTC.

The V gene is TRBV12-3 or TRBV12-4, the J gene TRBJ1-5; the match to TRBD1 covers 9 bases. The CDR3 runs 15 residues. Trimming took 2 bases from V and 6 from J; bases not matched to a gene: 5. The chain's CDR3 is CASSLTTGGVQPQHF. DNA for the CDR3: TGTGCCAGCAGTTTAACCACAGGGGGCGTTCAGCCCCAGCATTTT.

The chain is built from TRBV10-3 and TRBJ1-1; no firm D call. The CDR3 consists of 14 residues. The V gene lost 3 bases and the J gene lost 1 base, with 9 bases spanning the gap. The V gene's germline CDR1 is ENHRY and CDR2 SYGVKD. CDR3 region: CAISDGRENTEAFF. The CDR3 DNA reads as TGTGCCATCAGTGACGGACGGGAGAACACTGAAGCTTTCTTT.

This chain joins TRBV4-1 and TRBJ2-3, with TRBD2 matching 8 bases. The CDR3 is 14 amino acids. V shed 9 bases, J shed 0 bases, and the junction held 5 bases outside the gene matches. CDR1 and CDR2 from the germline V gene are MGHRA and YSYEKL. This CDR3 reads CASERGFSTDTQYF. The CDR3 nucleotides read TGCGCCAGTGAGCGGGGGTTTAGCACAGATACGCAGTATTTT.

The J gene is TRBJ1-2, the V gene TRBV4-1; TRBD1 agrees at 9 bases. In germline, CDR1 is MGHRA, CDR2 YSYEKL. The CDR3 is 15 residues long. J was trimmed by 7 bases and V by 3 bases; bases with no gene match: 9. The CDR3 region is CASSQPGTGTLGYTF. The CDR3 region has the DNA TGCGCCAGCAGCCAGCCCGGGACAGGGACTCTTGGCTACACCTTC.